Following are 30 T cell receptor beta chains from one sample sequenced in a study of cytomegalovirus exposure and HLA in healthy donors. 13 Jbeta primers and 60 Vbeta primers were used for the PCR. Only in-frame clones appear in the TCRdb table, and some are missing; sequencing was by immunoSEQ multiplex PCR. The sample carries approximately 170,000 clones, about 85% recorded once. Sequencing was carried out using PBMCs. Receptor source: a boy aged 2 to 10 in good health and CMV-seronegative.

This clone was observed a few times. The CDR3 nucleotides are TGTGCCAGCAGCTCGGCACAGGGGGGGCAGACAAGCTACACCTTC. Protein sequence: CASSSAQGGQTSYTF. J is TRBJ1-2 and V is TRBV7-9; 8 bases align to TRBD1. Germline CDR1 and CDR2: SEHNR and FQNEAQ (reference sequence). The length of the CDR3 is 15 residues. Germline trimming cut 4 bases from V and 9 bases from J; bases unmatched to any gene: 13.

The chain recombines TRBV28 with TRBJ1-3; 9 bases match TRBD1. The CDR3 runs to 15 residues. The J segment lost 4 bases and the V segment lost 5 bases, leaving 6 bases of the junction unmatched. Germline V gene lookup returns CDR1 MDHEN and CDR2 SYDVKM. The CDR3 coding sequence is TGTGCCAGCAGTACTCACAGGGGGCCGGGAAACACCATATATTTT. It specifies CASSTHRGPGNTIYF.

The genes are TRBV7-2 and TRBJ1-1, with 7 nucleotides matching TRBD1. V was pared by 1 base and J by 1 base, with 9 bases of the junction left unmatched. The CDR3 has 17 amino acids. Per the germline V gene, CDR1 is SGHTA and CDR2 is FQGNSA. The CDR3 spells CASSLVFRGLANTEAFF. In DNA form, the CDR3 reads TGTGCCAGCAGCTTAGTCTTTAGGGGGCTGGCGAACACTGAAGCTTTCTTT.

The chain employs TRBV6-1 and TRBJ1-5, with 7 bases aligning to TRBD1. CDR3 length: 16 residues. Germline lookup yields CDR1 MNHNS and CDR2 SASEGT. With V trimmed by 4 bases and J by 9 bases, 15 bases remained unmatched. The CDR3 DNA reads as TGTGCCAGCAGTGTAACAGGGGCAACTTTACAGCGGCCCCAGCATTTT. Translating it yields CASSVTGATLQRPQHF.

V usage is TRBV9 and J usage is TRBJ2-1, with 11 bases lining up with TRBD2. This CDR3 has 16 residues. Germline CDR1 is SGDLS and CDR2 is YYNGEE. J was trimmed by 7 bases and V by 4 bases; bases with no gene match: 10. The CDR3 here is CASSIIAGGPRNEQFF. The CDR3 nucleotides read TGTGCCAGCAGCATCATAGCGGGAGGGCCTCGAAATGAGCAGTTCTTC.

The chain couples TRBV6-5 to TRBJ2-7; TRBD2 agrees at 11 bases. V was pared by 6 bases and J by 6 bases, with 7 bases of the junction left unmatched. The CDR3 loop spans 14 amino acids. CDR1 is MNHEY, CDR2 SVGAGI, per germline. The CDR3 sequence: CASSIAGGAGEQYV. CDR3 DNA sequence: TGTGCCAGCAGCATAGCGGGGGGGGCAGGCGAGCAGTACGTC.

The V call is TRBV28, the J call TRBJ1-2, with D tentatively TRBD1 (6 bases). This CDR3 is 14 amino acids long. Deletions cut 6 bases from V and 10 bases from J, with 21 bases between. Germline CDR1 MDHEN, CDR2 SYDVKM. The CDR3 nucleotides read TGTGCCAGCAGGCCCGCCCTCCAGGGGACCGCCTACACCTTC. Its protein is CASRPALQGTAYTF.

This clone appeared a single time. The chain is built from TRBV7-9 and TRBJ2-7; D unclear. The CDR3 sequence is 13 residues long. The germline V and J ends were trimmed by 5 bases and 2 bases, with 10 bases remaining between them. Germline V CDR1 and CDR2: SEHNR, FQNEAQ (reference sequence). The CDR3 sequence is CASSPQVAYEQYF. The CDR3 bases are TGTGCCAGCAGCCCCCAGGTCGCCTACGAGCAGTACTTC.

The chain employs TRBV19 and TRBJ1-2, with D perhaps TRBD1 (5 bases). Trimming took off 6 bases at V and 3 bases at J, with 17 bases between the two ends. CDR3 length equals 15 residues. From germline, CDR1 is LNHDA and CDR2 SQIVND (reference sequence). The CDR3 DNA sequence: TGTGCCAGTAGCCTCCGGGACTCATGGGACTATGGCTACACCTTC. Amino acid sequence: CASSLRDSWDYGYTF. The variable domain in full, with the rest retrieved from reference TRBV19 and TRBJ1-2, is DGGITQSPKYLFRKEGQNVTLSCEQNLNHDAMYWYRQDPGQGLRLIYYSQIVNDFQKGDIAEGYSVSREKKESFPLTVTSAQKNPTAFYLCASSLRDSWDYGYTFGSGTRLTVV.

This chain uses TRBV19 with TRBJ1-1, with D possibly matching TRBD1 (5 bases). Deletions cut 4 bases from V and 5 bases from J, with 17 bases between. CDR3 length: 15 residues. In germline, CDR1 is LNHDA, CDR2 SQIVND (reference sequence). Here the CDR3 reads CASSRVRARGTEAFF. CDR3 in DNA: TGTGCCAGTAGTAGAGTTCGGGCACGGGGGACTGAAGCTTTCTTT. Combining the CDR3 with reference TRBV19 and TRBJ1-1 gives the whole variable domain DGGITQSPKYLFRKEGQNVTLSCEQNLNHDAMYWYRQDPGQGLRLIYYSQIVNDFQKGDIAEGYSVSREKKESFPLTVTSAQKNPTAFYLCASSRVRARGTEAFFGQGTRLTVV.

The chain employs TRBV5-6 and TRBJ2-5; 7 bases are a match to TRBD1. CDR1 and CDR2 from the germline V gene are SGHDT and YYEEEE. The CDR3 covers 16 residues. V lost 2 bases to trimming and J lost 1 base; unmatched junction nucleotides: 8. The CDR3 sequence: CASSLQMGQSQETQYF. CDR3 bases: TGTGCCAGCAGCTTACAAATGGGACAGAGCCAAGAGACCCAGTACTTC.

The chain uses TRBV27 and TRBJ1-5; 7 positions agree with TRBD1. The junction had 4 bases not matched to a gene; V was cut back by 5 bases and J by 0 bases. The CDR3 consists of 15 residues. Germline V lookup: CDR1 MNHEY, CDR2 SMNVEV (reference sequence). CDR3 DNA sequence: TGTGCCAGCAGTCCCCGGACAGGTAGCAATCAGCCCCAGCATTTT. Translation: CASSPRTGSNQPQHF.

This clone was recorded a few times. The chain has TRBV5-6 and TRBJ1-1; 9 bases are a match to TRBD1. The CDR3 is made up of 17 amino acids. Trimming cost V 4 bases and J 8 bases; bases outside gene matches: 18. Germline assignment: CDR1 SGHDT and CDR2 YYEEEE. Here the CDR3 DNA reads TGTGCCAGCAGCCCAAACGCCGGGACAGGGCCGGTAGGCGAAGCTTTCTTT. This sequence encodes CASSPNAGTGPVGEAFF.

This chain joins TRBV7-9 and TRBJ2-7, with TRBD2 matching over 10 bases. This CDR3 contains 19 residues. The germline gives CDR1 SEHNR, CDR2 FQNEAQ (reference sequence). V was clipped by 3 bases and J by 0 bases; unmatched bases: 14. The chain's CDR3 is CASSFSIGASGGHSYEQYF. The DNA for the CDR3 is TGTGCCAGCAGCTTTAGTATCGGGGCTAGCGGGGGTCACTCCTACGAGCAGTACTTC.

This sequence joins TRBV28 and TRBJ2-3; tentatively, D is TRBD2 (5 bases). CDR1 and CDR2 from the germline V gene are MDHEN and SYDVKM. This CDR3 comprises 15 residues. Trimming took 6 bases from V and 0 from J, leaving 13 bases between them. The chain's CDR3 is CASSPSGISTDTQYF. The CDR3 region has the DNA TGTGCCAGCAGCCCCTCCGGGATTAGCACAGATACGCAGTATTTT.

The sample holds a few counts of this clone. CDR3 DNA: TGTGCCAGCAGCAGGGAGACAGGGCCCCCAAACTATGGCTACACCTTC. It yields the protein CASSRETGPPNYGYTF. This sequence joins TRBV21-1 and TRBJ1-2; TRBD1 is the table's D call, not checked against the DNA. TRBV21-1 corresponds to a pseudogene. This CDR3 has 16 residues.

The chain has TRBV18 and TRBJ1-2; D remains unclear. Trimming stripped 5 bases from V and 5 bases from J, with 9 bases between. Germline values: CDR1 KGHSH, CDR2 LQKENI. The CDR3 consists of 12 residues. This CDR3 reads CASSKQIYGYTF. The CDR3 nucleotides are TGTGCCAGCTCAAAACAGATTTATGGCTACACCTTC.

V usage is TRBV5-5 and J usage is TRBJ2-7; TRBD1 aligns across 10 bases. After removal of 4 bases from V and 4 bases from J, the junction contained 5 bases not matched to a gene. The CDR3 runs 14 residues. In germline, CDR1 is SGHKS, CDR2 YYEKEE (reference sequence). This CDR3 reads CASSPRDRGYEQYV. The CDR3 region has the DNA TGTGCCAGCAGCCCCCGGGACAGGGGTTACGAGCAGTACGTC.

The chain recombines TRBV27 with TRBJ2-1, with 14 positions matching TRBD2. Germline V gene data show CDR1 as MNHEY and CDR2 as SMNVEV (reference sequence). V lost 3 bases, J lost 6 bases, and 4 bases stayed unmatched. The CDR3 loop spans 16 amino acids. CDR3 sequence: CASSFPGTSGSNEQFF. DNA for the CDR3: TGTGCCAGCAGTTTCCCAGGGACTAGCGGGAGCAATGAGCAGTTCTTC.

The rearrangement joins TRBV18 to TRBJ2-1; D remains ambiguous. The CDR3 is 11 residues long. The germline V gene encodes CDR1 KGHSH and CDR2 LQKENI. Trimming cost V 8 bases and J 7 bases, with 9 bases left between them. CDR3 region: CASRNANEQFF. CDR3 coding DNA: TGTGCCAGCCGAAACGCGAATGAGCAGTTCTTC.

J is TRBJ2-5 and V is TRBV5-1, with 8 bases that match TRBD2. Germline V gene sequence: CDR1 SGHRS, CDR2 YFSETQ. The CDR3 extends over 16 amino acids. With 4 bases clipped from V and 4 bases from J, the junction kept 12 bases outside the gene matches. The DNA for the CDR3 is TGCGCCAGCAGCCCCCTGGAGCGGGAGAAGGGAGAGACCCAGTACTTC. The encoded protein is CASSPLEREKGETQYF.

V usage is TRBV4-1 and J usage is TRBJ2-1; maybe TRBD1 (6 bases). The germline V and J ends were trimmed by 0 bases and 0 bases, with 6 bases remaining between them. The germline V gene encodes CDR1 MGHRA and CDR2 YSYEKL. The CDR3 loop spans 15 amino acids. The CDR3 sequence is CASSQDRGSYNEQFF. The DNA for the CDR3 is TGCGCCAGCAGCCAAGACAGGGGCTCCTACAATGAGCAGTTCTTC.

The V gene is TRBV4-2, the J gene TRBJ2-2; the D gene is possibly TRBD1 (6 bases). Trimming pared 4 bases from V and 3 bases from J, leaving 21 bases between. The CDR3 covers 18 residues. Germline lookup yields CDR1 LGHNA and CDR2 YNFKEQ. This CDR3 reads CASSRLLITQGDTGELFF. CDR3 in DNA: TGTGCCAGCAGCCGACTCTTGATAACACAGGGCGACACCGGGGAGCTGTTTTTT.

V gene TRBV6-6 combines with J gene TRBJ1-1; TRBD1 might be the D (5 bases). V was trimmed by 2 bases and J by 1 base, leaving 11 bases between them. The CDR3 is 15 amino acids. Germline V gene data show CDR1 as MNHNY and CDR2 as SVGAGI (reference sequence). The CDR3 bases are TGTGCCAGCAGTTACAATACCAGGGCGAACACTGAAGCTTTCTTT. This codes for CASSYNTRANTEAFF.

The V and J genes are TRBV2 and TRBJ1-2, with 8 positions matching TRBD1. Germline V gene lookup returns CDR1 SNHLY and CDR2 FYNNEI. The CDR3 runs to 16 residues. Trimming cost V 7 bases and J 4 bases; bases outside gene matches: 14. The CDR3 loop reads CASMGDRSYSGYGYTF. Written as DNA, the CDR3 is TGTGCCAGCATGGGGGACAGGTCCTATAGCGGCTATGGCTACACCTTC.

The chain recombines TRBV19 with TRBJ1-5; perhaps TRBD1 as D (5 bases). There are 16 residues in the CDR3. V lost 8 bases and J 1 base, leaving 18 bases between the germline ends. Germline CDR1 reads LNHDA; CDR2 reads SQIVND (reference sequence). CDR3 DNA: TGTGCCAGTCTTGGTTTACAGGACCCAAGCAATCAGCCCCAGCATTTT. Encoded protein: CASLGLQDPSNQPQHF.

Written as DNA, the CDR3 is TGTGCCAGTACCTCCACTAGCGGGACTTCCTACGAGCAGTACTTC. This sequence encodes CASTSTSGTSYEQYF. The V and J genes are TRBV19 and TRBJ2-7; 10 nucleotides line up with TRBD2. CDR1 LNHDA and CDR2 SQIVND come from the germline V gene (reference sequence). V shed 7 bases and J 1 base; nucleotides not matched to a gene: 7. The CDR3 loop spans 15 amino acids.

The CDR3: CATSRDHAGLGQPQHF. The CDR3 region has the DNA TGTGCCACCAGCAGAGATCACGCAGGGCTTGGTCAGCCCCAGCATTTT. The genes are TRBV15 and TRBJ1-5, with a weak D call TRBD1 (5 bases). Trimming left V 0 bases short and J 6 bases short, with 15 bases between. Germline V CDR1 and CDR2: LNHNV, YYDKDF (reference sequence). The CDR3 has 16 amino acids.

This chain links TRBV6-5 with TRBJ1-1; a possible D gene is TRBD1 (6 bases). The CDR3 is made up of 13 amino acids. V was pared by 7 bases and J by 6 bases, with 15 bases between. Germline assignment: CDR1 MNHEY and CDR2 SVGAGI. The CDR3 sequence is CASNNPGVAEAFF. The CDR3 nucleotides are TGTGCCAGCAACAACCCAGGGGTCGCTGAAGCTTTCTTT.

This chain uses TRBV19 with TRBJ2-3; D not resolved. The CDR3 length is 15 residues. Per the germline V gene, CDR1 is LNHDA and CDR2 is SQIVND (reference sequence). Trimming took 3 bases from V and 3 from J, leaving 13 bases between them. The CDR3 loop reads CASSMAAEFTDTQYF. CDR3 DNA sequence: TGTGCCAGTAGTATGGCGGCCGAATTTACAGATACGCAGTATTTT.